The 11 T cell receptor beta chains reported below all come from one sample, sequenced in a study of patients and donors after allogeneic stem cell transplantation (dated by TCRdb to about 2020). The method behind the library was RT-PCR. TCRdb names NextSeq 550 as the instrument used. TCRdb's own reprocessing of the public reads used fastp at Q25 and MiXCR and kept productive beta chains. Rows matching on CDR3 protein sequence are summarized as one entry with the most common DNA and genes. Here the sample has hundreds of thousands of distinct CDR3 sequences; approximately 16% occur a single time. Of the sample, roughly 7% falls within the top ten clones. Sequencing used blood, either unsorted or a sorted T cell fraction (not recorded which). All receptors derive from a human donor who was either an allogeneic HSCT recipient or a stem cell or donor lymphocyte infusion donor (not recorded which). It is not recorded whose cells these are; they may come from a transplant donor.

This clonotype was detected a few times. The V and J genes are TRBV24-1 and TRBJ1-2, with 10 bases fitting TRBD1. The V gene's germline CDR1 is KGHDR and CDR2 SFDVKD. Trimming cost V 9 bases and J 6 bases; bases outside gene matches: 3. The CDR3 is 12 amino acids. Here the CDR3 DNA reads TGTGCCACCGGGACAGGGGTTGATGGCTACACCTTC. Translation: CATGTGVDGYTF.

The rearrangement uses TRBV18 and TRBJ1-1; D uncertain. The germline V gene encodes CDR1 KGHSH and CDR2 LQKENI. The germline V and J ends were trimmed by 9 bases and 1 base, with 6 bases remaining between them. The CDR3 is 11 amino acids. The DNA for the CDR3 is TGTGCCAGATCCAAGAACACTGAAGCTTTCTTT. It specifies CARSKNTEAFF.

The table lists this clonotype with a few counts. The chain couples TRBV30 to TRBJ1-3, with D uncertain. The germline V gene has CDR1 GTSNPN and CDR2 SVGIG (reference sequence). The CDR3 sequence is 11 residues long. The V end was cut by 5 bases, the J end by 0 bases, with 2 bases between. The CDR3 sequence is CAWGSGNTIYF. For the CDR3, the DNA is TGTGCCTGGGGCTCTGGAAACACCATATATTTT. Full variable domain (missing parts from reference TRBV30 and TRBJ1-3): SQTIHQWPATLVQPVGSPLSLECTVEGTSNPNLYWYRQAAGRGLQLLFYSVGIGQISSEVPQNLSASRPQDRQFILSSKKLLLSDSGFYLCAWGSGNTIYFGEGSWLTVV.

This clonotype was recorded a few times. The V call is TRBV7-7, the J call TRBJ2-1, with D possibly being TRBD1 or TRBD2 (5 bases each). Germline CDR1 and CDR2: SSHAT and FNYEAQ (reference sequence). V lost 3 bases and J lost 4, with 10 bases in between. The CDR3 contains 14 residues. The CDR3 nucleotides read TGTGCCAGCAGCTTCGGGACCGATTACAATGAGCAGTTCTTC. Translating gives CASSFGTDYNEQFF.

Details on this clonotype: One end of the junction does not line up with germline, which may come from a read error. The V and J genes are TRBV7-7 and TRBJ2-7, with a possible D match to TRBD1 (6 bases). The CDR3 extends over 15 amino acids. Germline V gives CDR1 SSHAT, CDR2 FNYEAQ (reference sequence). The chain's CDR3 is CASSLYQGRDNEQYF. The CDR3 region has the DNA TGTGCTAGCAGCTTATACCAGGGCAGGGACAACGAGCAGTACTTC.

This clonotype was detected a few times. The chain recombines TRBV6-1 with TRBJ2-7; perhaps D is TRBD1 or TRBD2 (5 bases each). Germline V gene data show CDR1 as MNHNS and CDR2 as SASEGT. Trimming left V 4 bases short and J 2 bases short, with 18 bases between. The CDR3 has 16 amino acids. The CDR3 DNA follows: TGTGCCAGCAGTGCGGGGACCTCCGACACCGCCTACGAGCAGTACTTC. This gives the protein CASSAGTSDTAYEQYF.

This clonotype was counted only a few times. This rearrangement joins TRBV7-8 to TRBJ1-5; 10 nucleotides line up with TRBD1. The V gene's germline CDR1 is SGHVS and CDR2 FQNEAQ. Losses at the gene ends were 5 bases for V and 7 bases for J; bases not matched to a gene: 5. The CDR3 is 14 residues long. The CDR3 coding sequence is TGTGCCAGCAGCACTCGGACAGGGGGACAGCCCCAGCATTTT. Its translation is CASSTRTGGQPQHF.

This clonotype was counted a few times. The chain's CDR3 is CASSQYKGPDAQYF. DNA for the CDR3: TGTGCCAGCAGCCAGTATAAGGGTCCTGATGCGCAGTATTTT. The genes are TRBV3-1 and TRBJ2-3; D unresolved. CDR3 length equals 14 residues. The germline V gene has CDR1 LGHDT and CDR2 YNNKEL (reference sequence). Trimming took off 3 bases at V and 10 bases at J, with 17 bases between the two ends.

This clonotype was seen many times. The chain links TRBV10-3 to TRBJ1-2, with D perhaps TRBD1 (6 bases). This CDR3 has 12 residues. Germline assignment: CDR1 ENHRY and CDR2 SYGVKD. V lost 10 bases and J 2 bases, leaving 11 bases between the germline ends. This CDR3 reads CATRGGNYGYTF. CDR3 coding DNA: TGTGCCACCCGAGGGGGGAACTATGGCTACACCTTC.

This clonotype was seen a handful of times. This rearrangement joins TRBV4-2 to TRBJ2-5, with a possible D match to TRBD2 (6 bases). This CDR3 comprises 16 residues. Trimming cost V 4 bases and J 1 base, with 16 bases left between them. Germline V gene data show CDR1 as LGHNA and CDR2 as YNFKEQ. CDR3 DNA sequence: TGTGCCAGCAGCCCTCGGGCCGGGACTCTCCAAGAGACCCAGTACTTC. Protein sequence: CASSPRAGTLQETQYF.

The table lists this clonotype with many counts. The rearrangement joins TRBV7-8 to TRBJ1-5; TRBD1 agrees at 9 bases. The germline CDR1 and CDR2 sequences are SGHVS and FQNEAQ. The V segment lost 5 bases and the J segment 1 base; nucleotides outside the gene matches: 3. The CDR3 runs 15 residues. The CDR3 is CASSEQGASNQPQHF. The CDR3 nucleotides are TGTGCCAGCAGCGAACAGGGGGCGAGCAATCAGCCCCAGCATTTT.